This T cell receptor (beta chain) derives from a study of T cells in Graves' hyperthyroidism and ophthalmopathy. This clonotype was seen only a few times. The TCR beta CDR3 regions underwent amplification using RNA transcripts as the source. The HTBI set primed first-round TCR CDR3 RT-PCR. TCRdb independently ran MiXCR on the multiplex PCR reads; one entry per CDR3 protein. Of 200,000 to 250,000 distinct CDR3 sequences in the sample, roughly a sixth were seen once. Exclusion of a patient resulted from uncontrolled infection, other autoimmune disease, pregnancy or lactation. The CDR3 sequence is 16 residues long. With 6 bases clipped from V and 1 base from J, the junction kept 7 bases outside the gene matches. Germline CDR1 reads SGHVS; CDR2 reads FNYEAQ.

The sample consisted of blood. The sequence was obtained from a middle-aged man with Graves' hyperthyroidism. The gene calls are TRBV7-6 and TRBJ2-2, with 8 bases aligning to TRBD2. This CDR3 reads CASRPTLAGNTGELFF. In nucleotides, the CDR3 is TGTGCCAGCAGGCCAACCCTAGCGGGGAACACCGGGGAGCTGTTTTTT. Full variable domain (missing parts from reference TRBV7-6 and TRBJ2-2): GAGVSQSPRYKVTKRGQDVALRCDPISGHVSLYWYRQALGQGPEFLTYFNYEAQQDKSGLPNDRFSAERPEGSISTLTIQRTEQRDSAMYRCASRPTLAGNTGELFFGEGSRLTVL.